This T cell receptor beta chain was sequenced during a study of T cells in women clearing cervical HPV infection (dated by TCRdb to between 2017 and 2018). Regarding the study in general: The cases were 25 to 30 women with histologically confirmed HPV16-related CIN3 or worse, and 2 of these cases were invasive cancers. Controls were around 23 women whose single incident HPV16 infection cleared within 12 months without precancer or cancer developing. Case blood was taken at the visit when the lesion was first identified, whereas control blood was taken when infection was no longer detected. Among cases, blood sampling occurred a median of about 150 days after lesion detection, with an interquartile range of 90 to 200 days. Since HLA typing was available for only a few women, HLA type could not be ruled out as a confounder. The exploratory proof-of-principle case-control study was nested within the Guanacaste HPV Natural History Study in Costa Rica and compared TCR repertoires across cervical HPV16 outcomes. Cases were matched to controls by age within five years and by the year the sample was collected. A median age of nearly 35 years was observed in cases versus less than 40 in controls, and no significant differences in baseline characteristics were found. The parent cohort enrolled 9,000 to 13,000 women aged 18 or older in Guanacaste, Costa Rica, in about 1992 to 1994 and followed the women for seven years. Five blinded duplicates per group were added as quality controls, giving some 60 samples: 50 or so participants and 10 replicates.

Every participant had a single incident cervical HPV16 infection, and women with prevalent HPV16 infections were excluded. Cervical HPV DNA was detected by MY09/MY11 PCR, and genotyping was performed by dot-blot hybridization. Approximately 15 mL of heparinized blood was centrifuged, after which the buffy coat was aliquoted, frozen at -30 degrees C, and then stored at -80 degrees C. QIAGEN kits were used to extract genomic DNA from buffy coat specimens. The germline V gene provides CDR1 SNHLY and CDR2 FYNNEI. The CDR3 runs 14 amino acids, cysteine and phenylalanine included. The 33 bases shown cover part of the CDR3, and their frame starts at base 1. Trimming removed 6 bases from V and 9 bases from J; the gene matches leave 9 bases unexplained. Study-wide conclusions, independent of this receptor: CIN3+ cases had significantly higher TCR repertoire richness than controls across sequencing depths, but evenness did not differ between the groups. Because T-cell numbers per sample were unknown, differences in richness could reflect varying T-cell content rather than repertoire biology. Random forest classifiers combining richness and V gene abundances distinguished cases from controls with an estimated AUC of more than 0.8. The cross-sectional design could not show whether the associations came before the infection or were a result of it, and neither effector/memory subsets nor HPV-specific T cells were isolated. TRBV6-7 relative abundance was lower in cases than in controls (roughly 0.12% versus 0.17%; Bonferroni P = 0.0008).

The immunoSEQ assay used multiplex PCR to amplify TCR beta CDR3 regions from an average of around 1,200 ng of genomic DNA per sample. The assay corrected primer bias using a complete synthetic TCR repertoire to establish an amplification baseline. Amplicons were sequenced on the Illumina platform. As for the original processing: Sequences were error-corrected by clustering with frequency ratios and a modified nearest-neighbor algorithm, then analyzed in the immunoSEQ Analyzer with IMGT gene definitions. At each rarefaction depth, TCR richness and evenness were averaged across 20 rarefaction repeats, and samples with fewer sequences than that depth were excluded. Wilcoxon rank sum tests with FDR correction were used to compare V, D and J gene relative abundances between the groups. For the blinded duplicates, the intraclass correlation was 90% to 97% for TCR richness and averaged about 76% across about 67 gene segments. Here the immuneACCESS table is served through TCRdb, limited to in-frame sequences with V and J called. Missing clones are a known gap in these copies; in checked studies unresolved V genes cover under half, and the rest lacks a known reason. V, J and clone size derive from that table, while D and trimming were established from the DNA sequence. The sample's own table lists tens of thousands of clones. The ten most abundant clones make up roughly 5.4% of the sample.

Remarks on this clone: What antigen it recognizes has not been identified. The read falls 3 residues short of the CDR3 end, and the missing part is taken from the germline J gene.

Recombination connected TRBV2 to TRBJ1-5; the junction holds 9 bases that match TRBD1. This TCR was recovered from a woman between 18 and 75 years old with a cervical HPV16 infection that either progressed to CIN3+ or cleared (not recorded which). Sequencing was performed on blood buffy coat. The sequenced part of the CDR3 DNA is TGTGCCAGCAGGACCGGGACAGGGATGGGGCCC. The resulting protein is CASRTGTGMGP. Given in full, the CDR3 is CASRTGTGMGPQHF.